These T cell receptor beta chains were read from a single sample in a study of CD8+CD57+ T cells in acquired aplastic anemia. TCRdb analysed the reads with MiXCR anew, one entry per CDR3 protein. There are under 200,000 distinct CDR3 sequences in the sample; about half occur only once, and about 2% lies in the top ten. Sequences were obtained from sorted CD4+, CD8+, or CD8+CD57+ T cells (not recorded which) from PBMCs. The receptor source for this set is a human donor with aplastic anemia. The CDR3 runs from the conserved cysteine through the conserved F or W. A D gene is named only where the DNA matches it firmly. The size field is filled for only some rows; it gives once, few, many or a size class.

v_call	clone_size	j_call	d_call	cdr3_nt	cdr3_aa
TRBV5-1	many	TRBJ2-7	TRBD1	TGCGCCAGCAGCCCTACAGGGGTTAACTACGAGCAGTACTTC	CASSPTGVNYEQYF
TRBV24-1	NA	TRBJ2-5	TRBD2	TGTGCCACCAGCGACCCGGGACTAGCAGGGGAGGCCCAGTACTTC	CATSDPGLAGEAQYF
TRBV15	NA	TRBJ1-2	NA	TGTGCCACCAGCAGACGCAGTAACTATGGCTACACCTTC	CATSRRSNYGYTF
TRBV29-1	few	TRBJ1-1	NA	TGCAGCGTTGTGGTCAGGGGCCTGACTCGTGTTGCTTTCTTT	CSVVVRGLTRVAFF
TRBV2	few	TRBJ2-4	NA	TGTGCCAGCAGTCGGGACAATCTTCCCGATGTTCAGTACTTC	CASSRDNLPDVQYF
TRBV12-5	many	TRBJ1-5	NA	TGTGCTAGTGGTAGCGGGGGTTCTCAGCCCCAGCATTTT	CASGSGGSQPQHF
TRBV30	NA	TRBJ2-1	TRBD2	TGTGCCTGGAGTGCTAGGACTAGCGGGAGGGGAAATGAGCAGTTCTTC	CAWSARTSGRGNEQFF
TRBV20-1	NA	TRBJ2-1	NA	TGCAGTGCTAGAGTTACCCTGTACAATGAGCAGTTCTTC	CSARVTLYNEQFF
TRBV5-1	many	TRBJ2-5	NA	TGCGCCAGCAGGACAGGCGAAGAGACCCAGTACTTC	CASRTGEETQYF
TRBV5-1	once	TRBJ1-2	TRBD1	TGCGCCAGCAGCGAACAACAGGGGGGCGCCGGCTATGGCTACACCTTC	CASSEQQGGAGYGYTF
TRBV19	NA	TRBJ1-2	TRBD1	TGTGCCAGCCGGGACAGGGGTGGTTATGGCTACACCTTC	CASRDRGGYGYTF
TRBV14	NA	TRBJ2-1	TRBD2	TGTGCCAGCAGCCAAGGGGGGGGGTACCCCTACAATGAGCAGTTCTTC	CASSQGGGYPYNEQFF
TRBV19	many	TRBJ2-2	TRBD2	TGTGCCAGTAGTCTCGGACTAGCGGGAGTAGCGAACACCGGGGAGCTGTTTTTT	CASSLGLAGVANTGELFF
TRBV2	few	TRBJ2-7	TRBD2	TGTGCCATAACGGGACTAGACTCCTACGAGCAGTACTTC	CAITGLDSYEQYF
TRBV25-1	NA	TRBJ1-2	NA	TGTGCCAGCAGTTCGAAACCCCGCGGGGCCCGCAGCTACACCTTC	CASSSKPRGARSYTF
TRBV4-1	NA	TRBJ2-7	NA	TGCGCCAGCAGCCAGCCGGGCAGGGGCTCCTACGAGCAGTACTTC	CASSQPGRGSYEQYF